The 5 T cell receptor beta chains below were found in one sample sequenced in a study of Ad26.COV2.S vaccination and SARS-CoV-2 variants. Treatment described: some 19 received Ad26.COV2.S at low or high dose, single or two shots; several received placebo; per-sample allocation not given. Specimen acquisition occurred on day 63 following the initial vaccine or placebo injection. The repertoire was sequenced with immunoSEQ multiplex PCR; TCRdb's copy has only in-frame clones and lacks some. The sample holds about 680,000 clones, roughly 90% seen once. This specimen was peripheral blood, taken in a trial of Ad26.COV2.S vaccine versus placebo. These receptors were taken from a person between 18 and 65 years old who received the Ad26.COV2.S COVID-19 vaccine or a placebo.

V usage is TRBV19 and J usage is TRBJ1-3; tentative D call: TRBD1 (6 bases). The CDR3 contains 17 residues. Germline V CDR1 and CDR2: LNHDA, SQIVND (reference sequence). V was shortened by 3 bases and J by 3 bases, with 18 bases between the two germline ends. The CDR3 region is CASSIPRGGALGNTIYF. As DNA, the CDR3 is TGTGCCAGTAGTATCCCCCGGGGGGGGGCGCTTGGAAACACCATATATTTT.

The V and J genes are TRBV5-4 and TRBJ2-7; D is uncertain. Trimming stripped 3 bases from V and 7 bases from J, with 17 bases between. The germline CDR1 and CDR2 sequences are SGHNT and YYREEE (reference sequence). CDR3 size: 14 residues. As DNA, the CDR3 is TGTGCCAGCAGCTCCCGGACGGCTCCGCAGGAGCAGTACTTC. This encodes CASSSRTAPQEQYF.

The chain has TRBV13 and TRBJ2-1; the D gene could be TRBD1 or TRBD2 (5 bases each). There are 13 residues in the CDR3. CDR1 is PRHDT and CDR2 is FYEKMQ in the germline V gene (reference sequence). Trimming stripped 3 bases from V and 15 bases from J, with 18 bases between. The CDR3 loop is CASSLGTGTALFF. CDR3 nucleotide sequence: TGTGCCAGCAGCTTGGGGACGGGTACAGCTTTGTTCTTC.

The V gene is TRBV3-1 (or the pseudogene TRBV3-2), the J gene TRBJ2-7, with D perhaps matching TRBD2 (5 bases). This CDR3 spans 17 amino acids. Trimming pared 0 bases from V and 0 bases from J, leaving 15 bases between. Germline CDR1 LGHDT, CDR2 YNNKEL (reference sequence). CDR3 DNA: TGTGCCAGCAGCCAAGATGCCAGGTGGGAGAGCTCCTACGAGCAGTACTTC. This sequence encodes CASSQDARWESSYEQYF.

The rearrangement links TRBV19 to TRBJ1-2, with 10 nucleotides matching TRBD1. From germline, CDR1 is LNHDA and CDR2 SQIVND (reference sequence). This CDR3 is built from 16 residues. Trimming cost V 7 bases and J 3 bases; bases outside gene matches: 11. Written as DNA, the CDR3 is TGTGCCAGTAACCCACCGGGGACAGGGGCGTACTATGGCTACACCTTC. Translated, it gives CASNPPGTGAYYGYTF.